This is a list of T cell receptor beta chains from one sample in a study of type 1 regulatory T cells. The antigens for these receptors are not known. TCRdb re-called the reads with MiXCR, one entry per CDR3 protein. The sample lists more than 60,000 distinct CDR3 sequences, roughly 49% occurring once. Sequencing was done on a sample of cultured non-Tr1 T cells, either the whole culture or a sorted T cell fraction (not recorded which). These receptors were obtained from a human donor in good health. CDR3s include the opening cysteine and the closing phenylalanine or tryptophan. The D gene is left open where the match is weak. Size tells how often a clone was seen (once, few, many) or the class of an expanded clone, and some rows leave it out.

v_call	j_call	d_call	clone_size	cdr3_aa	cdr3_nt
TRBV29-1	TRBJ1-1	TRBD1	NA	CSVEGGQVMNTEAFF	TGCAGCGTTGAAGGGGGACAGGTAATGAACACTGAAGCTTTCTTT
TRBV19	TRBJ2-5	NA	NA	CASKRAVQETQYF	TGTGCCAGTAAAAGGGCGGTCCAAGAGACCCAGTACTTC
TRBV20-1	TRBJ2-7	NA	NA	CSAYQALTYEQYF	TGCAGTGCTTACCAGGCCCTTACCTACGAGCAGTACTTC
TRBV28	TRBJ2-3	NA	NA	CASGSGHRTDTQYF	TGTGCCAGCGGCTCCGGACACAGGACAGATACGCAGTATTTT
TRBV12-3/TRBV12-4	TRBJ2-5	TRBD2	NA	CASSLRERGLQETQYF	TGTGCCAGCAGTCTCAGGGAGCGGGGGCTCCAAGAGACCCAGTACTTC
TRBV29-1	TRBJ2-7	NA	medium-sized	CSELRHRAYEQYF	TGCAGCGAACTCCGGCACAGGGCCTACGAGCAGTACTTC
TRBV7-9	TRBJ1-2	NA	few	CASSLVEGNYGYTF	TGTGCCAGCAGCTTAGTAGAGGGAAACTATGGCTACACCTTC
TRBV27	TRBJ2-3	NA	NA	CASGGRTDTQYF	TGTGCCAGCGGGGGGCGCACAGATACGCAGTATTTT
TRBV20-1	TRBJ2-1	TRBD2	few	CSAPRPSGGAFYNEQFF	TGCAGTGCTCCACGGCCTAGCGGGGGGGCATTCTACAATGAGCAGTTCTTC
TRBV4-1	TRBJ1-5	TRBD1	NA	CASSQDRQGRQPQHF	TGCGCCAGCAGCCAAGATCGACAGGGTAGGCAGCCCCAGCATTTT
TRBV19	TRBJ1-5	NA	NA	CASIPWGNSNQPQHF	TGTGCCAGTATCCCCTGGGGAAATAGCAATCAGCCCCAGCATTTT
TRBV12-3/TRBV12-4	TRBJ2-5	NA	few	CASSRRDFRGTQYF	TGTGCCAGCAGTCGCCGGGACTTTCGGGGGACCCAGTACTTC
TRBV19	TRBJ1-1	NA	NA	CASTERGMNTEAFF	TGTGCCAGTACCGAACGGGGGATGAACACTGAAGCTTTCTTT
TRBV4-3	TRBJ2-7	NA	NA	CASSQEKGNAIYEQYF	TGCGCCAGCAGCCAAGAGAAAGGGAACGCGATCTACGAGCAGTACTTC
TRBV5-6	TRBJ2-1	TRBD2	NA	CASSVAGRGKDQEQFF	TGTGCCAGCAGCGTAGCCGGGCGGGGGAAAGATCAAGAGCAGTTCTTC
TRBV12-3/TRBV12-4	TRBJ1-4	TRBD1	NA	CASRPGQRATNEKLFF	TGTGCCAGCAGGCCGGGACAGCGAGCAACTAATGAAAAACTGTTTTTT
TRBV7-2	TRBJ2-1	NA	NA	CASSPRNNEQFF	TGTGCCAGCAGCCCCCGAAACAATGAGCAGTTCTTC
TRBV5-5	TRBJ1-2	NA	few	CASREGGPGYGYTF	TGTGCCAGCCGTGAGGGGGGACCTGGCTATGGCTACACCTTC
TRBV12-5	TRBJ1-2	TRBD1	NA	CASAPGQHNYGYTF	TGTGCTAGTGCCCCGGGACAGCATAACTATGGCTACACCTTC
TRBV5-1	TRBJ2-7	TRBD1	few	CASSLEPTGTGLNEQYF	TGCGCCAGCAGCCTGGAGCCGACCGGGACAGGTCTGAACGAGCAGTACTTC
TRBV11-2	TRBJ2-3	TRBD2	many	CASSSLWVAGTHRDTQYF	TGTGCCAGCAGCTCCCTTTGGGTAGCGGGGACGCACAGAGATACGCAGTATTTT
TRBV27	TRBJ2-2	TRBD1	few	CASSSGQGADGELFF	TGTGCCAGCAGTTCTGGACAGGGGGCCGACGGGGAGCTGTTTTTT
TRBV4-2	TRBJ1-4	NA	NA	CASSRIRESRELFF	TGTGCCAGCAGCCGCATCCGGGAGAGTAGGGAACTGTTTTTT
TRBV2	TRBJ2-7	TRBD1	few	CASSRSTGQGSYEQYF	TGTGCCAGCAGTCGGAGTACAGGACAGGGATCCTACGAGCAGTACTTC
TRBV6-2/TRBV6-3	TRBJ2-7	TRBD1	few	CASSFSGQGREQYF	TGTGCCAGCAGTTTCTCAGGACAGGGTCGCGAGCAGTACTTC
TRBV7-2	TRBJ2-5	NA	NA	CASSLGVERTQYF	TGTGCCAGCAGCTTAGGGGTTGAAAGGACCCAGTACTTC
TRBV19	TRBJ2-7	TRBD1	NA	CASSIGQGRYEQYF	TGTGCCAGTAGTATAGGACAGGGACGATACGAGCAGTACTTC
TRBV3-1	TRBJ1-6	TRBD1	NA	CASSLLTGQNSPLHF	TGTGCCAGCAGCCTCTTGACAGGGCAAAATTCACCCCTCCACTTT
TRBV19	TRBJ1-4	TRBD1	NA	CASSRSGGEWKLFF	TGTGCCAGTAGCCGATCAGGGGGCGAATGGAAACTGTTTTTT
TRBV20-1	TRBJ2-1	NA	few	CSARTNNEQFF	TGCAGTGCTAGGACGAACAATGAGCAGTTCTTC
TRBV5-6	TRBJ2-1	NA	medium-sized	CASSSWVVLGPGWHEQFF	TGTGCCAGCAGCAGTTGGGTTGTATTAGGGCCAGGTTGGCATGAGCAGTTCTTC
TRBV25-1	TRBJ2-5	TRBD1	once	CASSEWDRAIVETQYF	TGTGCCAGCAGTGAATGGGACAGGGCTATTGTGGAGACCCAGTACTTC
TRBV15	TRBJ2-4	NA	NA	CATSRVGTKNIQYF	TGTGCCACCAGCAGAGTGGGGACCAAAAACATTCAGTACTTC
TRBV19	TRBJ1-4	TRBD1	NA	CASSTPGQTNEKLFF	TGTGCCAGTAGTACCCCGGGACAGACTAATGAAAAACTGTTTTTT
TRBV30	TRBJ1-4	NA	NA	CAWSDRAGSGYKEKLFF	TGTGCCTGGAGCGATCGGGCAGGTTCCGGATATAAAGAAAAACTGTTTTTT
TRBV6-2/TRBV6-3	TRBJ2-7	NA	NA	CASSYPGSHTYEQYF	TGTGCCAGCAGTTACCCTGGGAGTCATACCTACGAGCAGTACTTC
TRBV13	TRBJ2-7	NA	NA	CASSSGTHSYEQYF	TGTGCCAGCAGCTCCGGGACCCACTCCTACGAGCAATACTTC
TRBV7-9	TRBJ2-7	TRBD1	NA	CASSPPPREDRAFYEQYF	TGTGCCAGCAGCCCTCCCCCAAGAGAGGACAGGGCTTTTTACGAGCAGTACTTC
TRBV6-6	TRBJ2-1	TRBD2	few	CASSLGETGGEQFF	TGTGCCAGCAGTTTGGGGGAGACGGGGGGTGAGCAGTTCTTC
TRBV5-6	TRBJ2-5	TRBD1	NA	CASSRTGGVETQYF	TGTGCCAGCAGCCGGACAGGGGGTGTGGAGACCCAGTACTTC
TRBV6-1	TRBJ1-2	NA	NA	CASSEGNSNYGYTF	TGTGCCAGCAGTGAAGGGAACAGCAACTATGGCTACACCTTC
TRBV5-5	TRBJ2-7	NA	NA	CVSSLDPRGPYEQYF	TGTGTCAGCAGCTTGGACCCCAGGGGACCCTATGAGCAGTACTTC
TRBV2	TRBJ2-5	TRBD1	NA	CASRGTGTETRYF	TGTGCCAGCAGGGGGACAGGGACGGAGACCCGGTACTTC
TRBV6-1	TRBJ2-5	NA	NA	CASSWSGPETQYF	TGTGCCAGCAGTTGGTCAGGACCGGAGACCCAGTACTTC
TRBV7-9	TRBJ2-2	TRBD1	NA	CASSLGDSYTGELFF	TGTGCCAGCAGCTTAGGGGACAGTTACACCGGGGAGCTGTTTTTT